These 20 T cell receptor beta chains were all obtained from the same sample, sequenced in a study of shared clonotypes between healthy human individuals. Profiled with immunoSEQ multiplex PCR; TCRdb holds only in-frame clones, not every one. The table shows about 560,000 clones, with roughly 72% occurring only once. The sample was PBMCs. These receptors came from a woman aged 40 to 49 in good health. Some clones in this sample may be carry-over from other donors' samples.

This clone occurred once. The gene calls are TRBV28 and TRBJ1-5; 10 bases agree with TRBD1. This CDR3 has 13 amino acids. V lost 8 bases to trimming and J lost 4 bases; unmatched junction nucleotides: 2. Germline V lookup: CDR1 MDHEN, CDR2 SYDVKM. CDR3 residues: CASGTGVNQPQHF. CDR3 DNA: TGTGCCAGCGGGACAGGGGTAAATCAGCCCCAGCATTTT.

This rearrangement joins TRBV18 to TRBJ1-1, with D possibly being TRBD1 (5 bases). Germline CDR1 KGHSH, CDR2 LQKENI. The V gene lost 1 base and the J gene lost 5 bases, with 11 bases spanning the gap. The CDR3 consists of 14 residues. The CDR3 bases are TGTGCCAGCTCACCACTTGAGTCAGGGACTGAAGCTTTCTTT. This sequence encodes CASSPLESGTEAFF.

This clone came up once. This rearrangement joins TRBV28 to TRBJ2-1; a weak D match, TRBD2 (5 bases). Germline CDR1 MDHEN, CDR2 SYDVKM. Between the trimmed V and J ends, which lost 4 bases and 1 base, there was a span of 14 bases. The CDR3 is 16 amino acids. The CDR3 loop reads CASSSPPSGSYNEQFF. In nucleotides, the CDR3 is TGTGCCAGCAGTTCCCCCCCCAGCGGTTCCTACAATGAGCAGTTCTTC.

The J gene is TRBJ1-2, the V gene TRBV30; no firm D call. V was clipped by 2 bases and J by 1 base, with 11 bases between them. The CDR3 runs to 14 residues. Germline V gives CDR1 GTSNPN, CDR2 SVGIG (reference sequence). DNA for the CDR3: TGTGCCTGGAGTTTATTGGGAGTTAACTATGGCTACACCTTC. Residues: CAWSLLGVNYGYTF.

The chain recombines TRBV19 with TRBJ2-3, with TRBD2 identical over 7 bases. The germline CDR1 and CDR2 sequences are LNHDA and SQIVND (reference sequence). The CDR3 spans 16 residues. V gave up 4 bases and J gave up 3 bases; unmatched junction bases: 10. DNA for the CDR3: TGTGCCAGTAGTAAATCCGCGGGAGAACGTACAGATACGCAGTATTTT. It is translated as CASSKSAGERTDTQYF.

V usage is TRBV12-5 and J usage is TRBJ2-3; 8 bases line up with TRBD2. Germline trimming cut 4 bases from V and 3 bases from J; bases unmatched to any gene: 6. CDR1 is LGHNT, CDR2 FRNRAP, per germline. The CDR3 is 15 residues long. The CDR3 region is CASGSGERETDTQYF. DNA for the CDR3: TGTGCTAGTGGTTCCGGTGAGCGGGAGACAGATACGCAGTATTTT.

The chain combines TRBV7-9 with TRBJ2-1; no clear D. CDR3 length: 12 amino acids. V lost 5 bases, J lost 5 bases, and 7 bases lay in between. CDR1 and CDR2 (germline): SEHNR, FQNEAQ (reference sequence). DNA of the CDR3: TGTGCCAGCAGCCCAATAAACAATGAGCAGTTCTTC. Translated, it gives CASSPINNEQFF. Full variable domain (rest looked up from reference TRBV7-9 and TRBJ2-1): DTGVSQNPRHKITKRGQNVTFRCDPISEHNRLYWYRQTLGQGPEFLTYFQNEAQLEKSRLLSDRFSAERPKGSFSTLEIQRTEQGDSAMYLCASSPINNEQFFGPGTRLTVL.

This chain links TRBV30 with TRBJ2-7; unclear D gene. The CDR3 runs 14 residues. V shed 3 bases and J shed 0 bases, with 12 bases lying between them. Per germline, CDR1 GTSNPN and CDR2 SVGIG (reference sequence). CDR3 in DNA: TGTGCCTGGAGGGGCGTCCAGAGCTCCTACGAGCAGTACTTC. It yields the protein CAWRGVQSSYEQYF.

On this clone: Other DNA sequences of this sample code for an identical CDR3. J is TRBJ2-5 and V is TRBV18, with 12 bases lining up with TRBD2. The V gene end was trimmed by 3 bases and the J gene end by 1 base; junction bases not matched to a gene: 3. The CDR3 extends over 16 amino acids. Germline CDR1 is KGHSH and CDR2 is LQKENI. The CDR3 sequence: CASSPPGLAGQETQYF. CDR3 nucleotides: TGTGCCAGCTCACCGCCGGGACTAGCGGGCCAAGAGACCCAGTACTTC.

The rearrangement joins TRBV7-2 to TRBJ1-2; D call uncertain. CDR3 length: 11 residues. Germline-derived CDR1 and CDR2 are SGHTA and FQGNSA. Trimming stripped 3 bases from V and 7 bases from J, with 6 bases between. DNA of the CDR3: TGTGCCAGCAGCTTCCTGGTTGGCTACACCTTC. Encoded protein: CASSFLVGYTF.

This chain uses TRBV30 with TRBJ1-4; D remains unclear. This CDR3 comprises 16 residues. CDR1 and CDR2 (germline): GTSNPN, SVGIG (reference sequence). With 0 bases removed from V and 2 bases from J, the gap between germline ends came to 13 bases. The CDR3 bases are TGTGCCTGGAGTGTACTGTGGGGTGGGACTAATGAAAAACTGTTTTTT. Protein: CAWSVLWGGTNEKLFF. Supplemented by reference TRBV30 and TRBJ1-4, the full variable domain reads SQTIHQWPATLVQPVGSPLSLECTVEGTSNPNLYWYRQAAGRGLQLLFYSVGIGQISSEVPQNLSASRPQDRQFILSSKKLLLSDSGFYLCAWSVLWGGTNEKLFFGSGTQLSVL.

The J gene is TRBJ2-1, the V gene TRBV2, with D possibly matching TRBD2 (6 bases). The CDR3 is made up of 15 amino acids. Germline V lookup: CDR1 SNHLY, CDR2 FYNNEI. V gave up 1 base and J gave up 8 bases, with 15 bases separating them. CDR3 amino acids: CASSEVGGGGDEQFF. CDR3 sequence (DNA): TGTGCCAGCAGTGAAGTGGGAGGTGGAGGTGATGAGCAGTTCTTC.

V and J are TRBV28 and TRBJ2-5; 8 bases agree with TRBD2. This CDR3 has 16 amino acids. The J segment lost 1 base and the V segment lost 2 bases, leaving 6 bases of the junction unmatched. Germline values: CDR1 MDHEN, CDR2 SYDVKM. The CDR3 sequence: CASSLSEREIQETQYF. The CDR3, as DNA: TGTGCCAGCAGTTTAAGTGAGCGGGAGATCCAAGAGACCCAGTACTTC.

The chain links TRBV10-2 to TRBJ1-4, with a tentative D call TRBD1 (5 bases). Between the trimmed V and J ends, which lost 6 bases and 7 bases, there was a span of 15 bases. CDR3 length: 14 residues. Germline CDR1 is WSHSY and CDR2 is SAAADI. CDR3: CASRSAGTAEKLFF. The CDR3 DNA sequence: TGCGCCAGCAGGTCTGCCGGGACGGCTGAAAAACTGTTTTTT.

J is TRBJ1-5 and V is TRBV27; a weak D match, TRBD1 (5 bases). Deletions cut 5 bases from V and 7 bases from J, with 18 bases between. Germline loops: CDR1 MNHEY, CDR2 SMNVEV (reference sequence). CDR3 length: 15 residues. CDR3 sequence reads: CASSRVGGLTQPQHF. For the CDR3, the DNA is TGTGCCAGCAGTCGGGTTGGGGGGTTGACGCAGCCCCAGCATTTT.

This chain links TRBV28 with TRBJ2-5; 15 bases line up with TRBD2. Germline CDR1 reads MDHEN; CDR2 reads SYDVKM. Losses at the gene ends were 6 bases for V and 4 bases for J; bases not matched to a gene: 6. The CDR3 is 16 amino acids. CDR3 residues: CASSPGLAGGLETQYF. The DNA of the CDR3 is TGTGCCAGCAGCCCGGGACTAGCGGGAGGATTAGAGACCCAGTACTTC.

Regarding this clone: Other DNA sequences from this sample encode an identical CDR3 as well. This CDR3 reads CASSLRSYEQYF. The CDR3 DNA reads as TGTGCCAGCAGCTTGCGGTCCTACGAGCAGTACTTC. The chain couples TRBV5-8 to TRBJ2-7; no definite D call. CDR1 is SGHTS and CDR2 is YDEGEE in the germline V gene. V shed 1 base and J shed 1 base, with 3 bases lying between them. The CDR3 runs 12 residues. The full variable domain, rest sourced from reference TRBV5-8 and TRBJ2-7, is EAGVTQSPTHLIKTRGQQATLRCSPISGHTSVYWYQQALGLGLQFLLWYDEGEERNRGNFPPRFSGRQFPNYSSELNVNALELEDSALYLCASSLRSYEQYFGPGTRLTVT.

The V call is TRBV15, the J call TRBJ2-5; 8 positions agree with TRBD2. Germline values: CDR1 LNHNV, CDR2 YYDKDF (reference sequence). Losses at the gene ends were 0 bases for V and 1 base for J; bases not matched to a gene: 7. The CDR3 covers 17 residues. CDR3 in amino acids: CATSRELLAGLQETQYF. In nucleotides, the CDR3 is TGTGCCACCAGCAGAGAGTTGTTAGCGGGACTCCAAGAGACCCAGTACTTC.

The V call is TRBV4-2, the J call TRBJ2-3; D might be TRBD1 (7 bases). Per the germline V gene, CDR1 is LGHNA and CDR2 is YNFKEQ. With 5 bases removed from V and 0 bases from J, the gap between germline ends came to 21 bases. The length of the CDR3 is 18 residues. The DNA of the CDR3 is TGTGCCAGCAGCTTGGCCAGGGGGAGCGGGCGGAGCACAGATACGCAGTATTTT. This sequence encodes CASSLARGSGRSTDTQYF.

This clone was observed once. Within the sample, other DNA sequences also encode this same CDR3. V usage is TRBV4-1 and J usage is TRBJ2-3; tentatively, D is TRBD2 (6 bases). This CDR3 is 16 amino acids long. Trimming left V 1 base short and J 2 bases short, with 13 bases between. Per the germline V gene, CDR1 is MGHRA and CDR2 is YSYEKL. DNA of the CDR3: TGCGCCAGCAGCCAAGTTTTCGGGGGATCCACAGATACGCAGTATTTT. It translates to CASSQVFGGSTDTQYF.